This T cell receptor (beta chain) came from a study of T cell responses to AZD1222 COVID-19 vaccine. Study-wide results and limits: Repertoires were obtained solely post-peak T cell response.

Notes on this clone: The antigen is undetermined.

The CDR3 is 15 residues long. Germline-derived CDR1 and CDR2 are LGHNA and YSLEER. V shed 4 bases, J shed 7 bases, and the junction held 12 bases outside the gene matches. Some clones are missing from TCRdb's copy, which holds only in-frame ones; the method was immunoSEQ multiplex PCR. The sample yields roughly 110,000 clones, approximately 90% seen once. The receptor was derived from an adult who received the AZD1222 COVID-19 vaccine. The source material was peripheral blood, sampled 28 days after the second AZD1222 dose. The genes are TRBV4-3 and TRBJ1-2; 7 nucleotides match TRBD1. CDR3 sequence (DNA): TGCGCCAGCAGCCTCAACCAAGGGGGCTCTGGTGGCTACACCTTC. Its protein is CASSLNQGGSGGYTF.